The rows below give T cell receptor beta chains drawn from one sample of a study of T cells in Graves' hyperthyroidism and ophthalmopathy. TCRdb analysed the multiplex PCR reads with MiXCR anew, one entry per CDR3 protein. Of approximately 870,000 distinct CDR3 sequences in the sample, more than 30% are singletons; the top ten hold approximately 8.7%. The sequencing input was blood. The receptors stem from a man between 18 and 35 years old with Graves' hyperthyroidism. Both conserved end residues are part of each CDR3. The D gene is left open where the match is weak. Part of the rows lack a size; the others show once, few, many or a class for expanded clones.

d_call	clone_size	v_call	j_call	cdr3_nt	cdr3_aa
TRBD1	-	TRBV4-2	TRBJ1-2	TGTGCCAGCAGCCAAGAGGCAGGGGGTAACTATGGCTACACCTTC	CASSQEAGGNYGYTF
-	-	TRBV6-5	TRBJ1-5	TGTGCCAGCAGTTACGAGGGGATCAATCAGCCCCAGCATTTT	CASSYEGINQPQHF
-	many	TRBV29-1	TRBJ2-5	TGCAGCGCCAGACAGATACAAGAGACCCAGTACTTC	CSARQIQETQYF
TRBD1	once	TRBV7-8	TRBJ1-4	TGTGCCAGCAGGTCCGGGACAGGCCGGGAAAAACTGTTTTTT	CASRSGTGREKLFF
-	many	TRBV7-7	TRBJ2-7	TGTGCTAGCAGCGTGGGACCTCAGGGCTACGAGCAGTACTTC	CASSVGPQGYEQYF
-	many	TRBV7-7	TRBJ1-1	TGTGCTAGCAGCTTAGAGCCGCGGACTGAAGCTTTCTTT	CASSLEPRTEAFF
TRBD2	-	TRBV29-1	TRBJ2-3	TGCAGCGTTGACGGGGGGAGGAGCACAGATACGCAGTATTTT	CSVDGGRSTDTQYF
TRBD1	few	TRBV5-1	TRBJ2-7	TGCGCCAGCAGCTCTGGAGGACAGGGGATCTACGAGCAGTACTTC	CASSSGGQGIYEQYF
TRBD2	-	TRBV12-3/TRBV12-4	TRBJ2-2	TGTGCCAGCAGTTACTCGATTAGCGGGGTGAACACCGGGGAGCTGTTTTTT	CASSYSISGVNTGELFF
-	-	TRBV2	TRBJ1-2	TGTGCCAGCAGTTACGAAAGGGGTGTTAACTATGGCTACACCTTC	CASSYERGVNYGYTF
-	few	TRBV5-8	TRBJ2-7	TGTGCCAGCAGCTTGGCGCAGAGAGCCTACGAGCAGTACTTC	CASSLAQRAYEQYF
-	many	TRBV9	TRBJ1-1	TGTGCCAGCAGCGTAGGGGGGCCCAACACTGAAGCTTTCTTT	CASSVGGPNTEAFF
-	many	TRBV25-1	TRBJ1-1	TGTGCCAGCTCCGGCGGAACAGTGACTGAAGCTTTCTTT	CASSGGTVTEAFF
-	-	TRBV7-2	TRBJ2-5	TGTGCCAGCAGCTCCTCCTACATTCAACAAGAGACCCAGTACTTC	CASSSSYIQQETQYF
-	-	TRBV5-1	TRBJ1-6	TGTGCCAGCAGTTTGCGGGGGCCCACCAATTCACCCCTCCACTTT	CASSLRGPTNSPLHF
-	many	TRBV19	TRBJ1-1	TGTGCCAGTAGCACAGGGACCACTGAAGCTTTCTTT	CASSTGTTEAFF
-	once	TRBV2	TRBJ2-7	TGTGCCAGCAGTTTGGGGGAGTCCGACGAGCAGTACTTC	CASSLGESDEQYF
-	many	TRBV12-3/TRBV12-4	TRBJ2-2	TGTGCCAGCAGCTTTGGCGGGGAGCTGTTTTTT	CASSFGGELFF
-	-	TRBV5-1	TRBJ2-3	TGCGCCAGCAGCTTGATAAGGGGCACAGATACGCAGTATTTT	CASSLIRGTDTQYF
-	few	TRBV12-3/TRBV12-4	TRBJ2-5	TGTGCCAGCAGACTCGACACTGGGGAGACCCAGTACTTC	CASRLDTGETQYF
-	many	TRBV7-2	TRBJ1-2	TGTGCCAGCAGCCCTAGACGGGATAACTATGGCTACACCTTC	CASSPRRDNYGYTF
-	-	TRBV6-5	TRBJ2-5	TGTGCCAGCAACGAGGGAACCCAGTACTTC	CASNEGTQYF
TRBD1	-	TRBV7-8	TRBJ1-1	TGTGCCAGCACCGCCCAGGGGGCAGGCACTGAAGCTTTCTTT	CASTAQGAGTEAFF
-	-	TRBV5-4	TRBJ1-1	TGTGCCAGCAGCGTAGTGGAGGGTGGGGGAAACACTGAAGCTTTCTTT	CASSVVEGGGNTEAFF
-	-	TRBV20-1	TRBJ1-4	TGCAGTGCTAGAGGGGGGAGCACTAATGAAAAACTGTTTTTT	CSARGGSTNEKLFF
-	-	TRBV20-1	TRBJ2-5	TGCAGTGCCGGGCAGGTCAACCAAGAGACCCAGTACTTC	CSAGQVNQETQYF
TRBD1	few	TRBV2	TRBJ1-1	TGTGCCAGCAGTGAAGAGGCCGGGACAGCAAACACTGAAGCTTTCTTT	CASSEEAGTANTEAFF
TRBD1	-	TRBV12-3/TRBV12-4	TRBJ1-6	TGTGCCAGCAGTTTAAGGTTGAACAGGGGCGCTAGCTCCTATAATTCACCCCTCCACTTT	CASSLRLNRGASSYNSPLHF
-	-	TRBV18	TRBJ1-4	TGTGCCAGCTCACCAGTCTATTCGGGACCCACGTTTTTT	CASSPVYSGPTFF
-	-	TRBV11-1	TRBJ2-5	TGTGCCAGCAGCTTAGTTGCGGGACACCAAGAGACCCAGTACTTC	CASSLVAGHQETQYF
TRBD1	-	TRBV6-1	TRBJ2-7	TGTGCCAGCAGGGCACCCGGGACAGGGAACTACGAGCAGTACTTC	CASRAPGTGNYEQYF
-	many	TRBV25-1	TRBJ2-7	TGTGCCAGCAGTGAATCCAGCGGGCGGAACTACGAGCAGTACTTC	CASSESSGRNYEQYF
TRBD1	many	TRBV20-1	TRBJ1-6	TGCAGTGCTGGGACAGGTGGATGGGGTGATTCACCCCTCCACTTT	CSAGTGGWGDSPLHF
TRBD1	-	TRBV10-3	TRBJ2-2	TGTGCCGGGGGACAGGGGACCAACACCGGGGAGCTGTTTTTT	CAGGQGTNTGELFF
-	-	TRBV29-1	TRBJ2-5	TGCAGCGTTGTATCGGGGAACACCGGGGAGACCCAGTACTTC	CSVVSGNTGETQYF
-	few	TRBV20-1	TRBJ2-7	TGCAGTGCTGGCAACAAGGTACCCTACGAGCAGTACTTC	CSAGNKVPYEQYF
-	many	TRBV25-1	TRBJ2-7	TGTGCCAGCAGTGCCCACGAGCAGTACTTC	CASSAHEQYF
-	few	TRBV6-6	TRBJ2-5	TGTGCCAGTGGACAGTTCGAAGAGACCCAGTACTTC	CASGQFEETQYF
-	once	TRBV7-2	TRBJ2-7	TGTGCCAGCAGCCAAACCCCAGGACCCGTAGGGCACTACGAGCAGTACTTC	CASSQTPGPVGHYEQYF
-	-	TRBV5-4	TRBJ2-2	TGTGCCAGCAGCTTGTCACCCGCCGGGGAGCTGTTTTTT	CASSLSPAGELFF
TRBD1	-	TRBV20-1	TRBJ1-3	TGCAGTGCTTTAAATCCTTACAGGGGGATCGGAGGAAACACCATATATTTT	CSALNPYRGIGGNTIYF
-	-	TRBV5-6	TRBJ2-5	TGTGCCAGCAGCTTGCTGAGTGCAGGTGAGGAGACCCAGTACTTC	CASSLLSAGEETQYF
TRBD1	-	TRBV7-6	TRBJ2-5	TGCGCCAGCAGCCTGGGGAGGACAGGGGGAGAGACCCAGTACTTC	CASSLGRTGGETQYF
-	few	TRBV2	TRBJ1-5	TGTGCCAGCAGCTCTAAAGGACAGTTCAATCAGCCCCAGCATTTT	CASSSKGQFNQPQHF
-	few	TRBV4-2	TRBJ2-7	TGTGCCAGCAGCCAAGGGTACGGCTCCTACGAGCAGTACTTC	CASSQGYGSYEQYF
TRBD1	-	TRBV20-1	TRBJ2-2	TGCAGTGCTAGCGACAGGGGTGTGAATACCGGGGAGCTGTTTTTT	CSASDRGVNTGELFF
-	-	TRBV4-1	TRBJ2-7	TGCGCCAGCAGCCAAGTCTGGGGATCCGAGCAGTACTTC	CASSQVWGSEQYF
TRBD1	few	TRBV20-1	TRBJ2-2	TGCAGTGCTCGACCCCAAGGACAGGGGTGGAACACCGGGGAGCTGTTTTTT	CSARPQGQGWNTGELFF
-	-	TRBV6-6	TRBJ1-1	TGTGCCAGCAGCCAGATTCAGGTCTGGACTGAAGCTTTCTTT	CASSQIQVWTEAFF